The sequence of this T cell receptor (beta chain) was determined in a study of shared clonotypes between healthy human individuals (dated by TCRdb to the early 2020s). Some background on the complete study: A couple of women and a few men aged 18 to 49 years were included in the cohort. Each donor's leukapheresis produced roughly between about 0.8 and 10 billion PBMCs. To estimate repertoire size and how much clonotypes are shared between individuals, the study performed deep sequencing of blood TCR repertoires from 4 to 6 healthy adults. Different laboratories and diverse techniques were used to prepare libraries and sequence TCR repertoires, to increase sequencing depth and limit assay-specific biases. Results the study describes overall, beyond this receptor: Sampling was restricted to blood, and TCR repertoires in tissues likely differ from the TCR repertoires found in blood. Pairwise subsampling led to the expectation that sequencing depth would affect the degree of clonotype sharing among donors. Because the study included a small number of donors, the genetic and exposure-history diversity represented was limited.

Taken from cysteine to phenylalanine, the CDR3 has 12 residues. Solely the CDR3 DNA is kept, with 36 bases framed from the first base. Per the germline V gene, SGHTA is the CDR1 and FQGNSA is the CDR2. V lost 5 bases and J lost 5 bases; the stretch between them is 9 bases long. A note on this clone: Its antigen is not yet known. Base qualities are not at hand, and no much larger clone is one base apart.

Using the deep immunoSEQ assay, TCR CDR3 regions were amplified from genomic DNA by multiplex PCR. Genomic DNA extracted from each cell subset was distributed evenly over all wells of several immunoSEQ 96-well plates, and each plate served as one replicate. For unsorted PBMC, each replicate PCR was loaded with approximately 300 ng genomic DNA, equivalent to some 27,000 T cell genomes. Unsorted PBMC genomic DNA was sequenced across ten immunoSEQ deep assay plates. Purified libraries were measured with a Qubit 3.0 fluorometer, size-checked on a Bioanalyzer 2100, and measured again with the KAPA Library Quantification kit. A separate single-read 150-cycle Illumina NextSeq 550 flow cell was used to sequence each immunoSEQ 96-well plate. In the paper's pipeline: Because the immunoSEQ output held only junctional sequences and lacked quality scores, the filtering could not match the filtering applied to full-length reads. Sequences were annotated with PyIR, a Python wrapper for IgBLAST v1.9, and V/J genes and CDR3 were assigned using IMGT germline references. Reads with weak V/J assignments (E-value above 1e-6), missing CDR3, stop codons, out-of-frame junctions, or ambiguous translated residues were removed. V3J clonotypes were defined as sequences sharing an identical inferred V gene, J gene, and CDR3 amino acid sequence. The percentage overlap between two repertoires was calculated by dividing the number of shared unique clonotypes by the size of the smaller repertoire. RTK rarefaction, the Chao1 estimator, and Recon v2.1 estimates of unobserved clonotypes were used to assess repertoire richness. Entries here come from immuneACCESS through TCRdb and include only in-frame sequences with V and J called. Some clones fail to appear in such tables; in the studies checked, an unresolved V gene covers under half of the shortfall, and the cause of the remainder is unknown. D and trimming were read from the DNA, whereas the V and J calls and clone size are those reported in that table. The sample records about 560,000 clones, roughly four fifths of which are singletons. Around 12% of the sample is taken by the ten largest.

Healthy HIV-negative adults with no recently reported acute infections or vaccinations were included as donors. Every donor was a Caucasian adult residing in Nashville, Tennessee, USA. In the unsorted samples, some 100 million PBMCs were counted, and genomic DNA was extracted using the QIAamp DNA Blood Mini kit. After blood collection by leukapheresis, PBMCs were isolated using Ficoll-Histopaque density gradient centrifugation and then cryopreserved in the vapor phase of liquid nitrogen. Recombination joined TRBV7-2 with TRBJ2-5; the D gene remains uncertain. The source material was PBMCs. This sequence was found in a woman in her forties in good health. Some clones in this sample may be carry-over from other donors' samples. The encoded CDR3 is CASSQAGETQYF. The DNA sequence is as follows: TGTGCCAGCAGCCAGGCCGGGGAGACCCAGTACTTC.